This entry concerns a single TCR beta chain. Antigen unknown. The data derive from a study of cytomegalovirus exposure and HLA in healthy donors. PCR amplification relied on 60 Vbeta primers (plus 13 Jbeta primers). Data came from immunoSEQ multiplex PCR; TCRdb stores just in-frame clones and leaves some out. The sample has about 150,000 clones, roughly 80% seen once; the top ten hold 2% to 2.5%. The V end was cut by 1 base, the J end by 6 bases, with 9 bases between. The CDR3 is 14 residues long. The V gene's germline CDR1 is SGHNT and CDR2 YENEEA. General study findings and limits: A later examination showed that TCR association rates differed by HLA locus, with DRB1 most and HLA-C fewest. TCR beta V- and J-gene trimming was later associated with a missense DCLRE1C variant.

At the time of sampling, donors were nominally healthy, though unrecorded immune exposures were likely. The rearrangement uses TRBV11-3 and TRBJ2-2, with no clear D. The TCR sequence derives from a male donor in good health and CMV-seronegative. The sequenced sample was PBMCs. The CDR3 here is CASSLAGWAGELFF. The CDR3 DNA is TGTGCCAGCAGCTTAGCAGGTTGGGCCGGGGAGCTGTTTTTT.